What follows are 26 T cell receptor beta chains derived from one specimen sequenced in a study of cytomegalovirus exposure and HLA in healthy donors. Use of 60 Vbeta and 13 Jbeta primers characterized the PCR. Some clones are missing from TCRdb's copy, which holds only in-frame ones; the method was immunoSEQ multiplex PCR. The sample has under 200,000 clones, around 85% seen once. Sequenced material: PBMCs. The receptors here all came from a man younger than 35 in good health and CMV-seropositive.

V gene TRBV6-5 combines with J gene TRBJ1-4, with 7 bases identical to TRBD1. The V segment lost 5 bases and the J segment 4 bases; nucleotides outside the gene matches: 7. The V gene's germline CDR1 is MNHEY and CDR2 SVGAGI. CDR3 length: 15 residues. CDR3 sequence: CASSHGTDVNEKLFF. The CDR3 DNA is TGTGCCAGCAGTCACGGGACAGACGTTAATGAAAAACTGTTTTTT.

In its sample, this clone was seen once. V and J are TRBV5-1 and TRBJ2-7; D remains ambiguous. Per the germline V gene, CDR1 is SGHRS and CDR2 is YFSETQ. V gave up 1 base and J gave up 3 bases, with 11 bases separating them. The CDR3 spans 14 residues. CDR3 nucleotides: TGCGCCAGCAGCTTGTCTCCAGGCAACTACGAGCAGTACTTC. It specifies CASSLSPGNYEQYF.

This clone was seen once. This chain uses TRBV6-5 with TRBJ1-2; possible D gene TRBD1, 6 bases. The V end was cut by 6 bases, the J end by 4 bases, with 12 bases between. The CDR3 has 13 amino acids. The germline gives CDR1 MNHEY, CDR2 SVGAGI. This CDR3 is CASSPDRPYGYTF. The CDR3 DNA reads as TGTGCCAGCAGCCCTGACAGGCCCTATGGCTACACCTTC.

The rearrangement uses TRBV2 and TRBJ2-7; unclear D gene. The CDR3 length is 10 residues. The ends were cut back, 7 bases at V and 3 bases at J, with 4 bases in the middle. CDR1 and CDR2 from the germline V gene are SNHLY and FYNNEI. CDR3 sequence (DNA): TGTGCCAGCATGAGCTACGAGCAGTACTTC. Its protein product is CASMSYEQYF.

The CDR3 loop is CASLPREEYGYTF. The CDR3 region has the DNA TGTGCCAGCCTCCCTAGGGAGGAGTATGGCTACACCTTC. The genes are TRBV7-2 and TRBJ1-2; D remains ambiguous. The CDR3 has 13 residues. The germline gives CDR1 SGHTA, CDR2 FQGNSA. V gave up 8 bases and J gave up 5 bases, with 15 bases separating them.

The sample holds one count of this clone. This chain links TRBV6-1 with TRBJ2-1; 12 nucleotides match TRBD2. The germline gives CDR1 MNHNS, CDR2 SASEGT. This CDR3 has 17 residues. Unmatched junction bases numbered 8, after V lost 0 bases and J lost 8 bases. The CDR3 reads CASSEAGWGTSGHEQFF. Here the CDR3 DNA reads TGTGCCAGCAGTGAAGCCGGGTGGGGGACTAGCGGGCATGAGCAGTTCTTC.

J is TRBJ2-3 and V is TRBV27, with D possibly matching TRBD2 (6 bases). The V and J ends lost 3 bases and 6 bases respectively, with 16 bases between them. The V gene's germline CDR1 is MNHEY and CDR2 SMNVEV (reference sequence). The CDR3 runs to 15 residues. CDR3 nucleotides: TGTGCCAGCAGTTTTTGGCGGGGCCTCGGGGATACGCAGTATTTT. Its translation: CASSFWRGLGDTQYF.

This chain connects TRBV7-9 to TRBJ2-3, with a tentative D call TRBD1 (5 bases). Germline V lookup: CDR1 SEHNR, CDR2 FQNEAQ (reference sequence). The V end lost 5 bases, the J end lost 6 bases, and 12 bases lay between the germline ends. The CDR3 spans 13 residues. CDR3 sequence reads: CASSQGARDTQYF. The DNA for the CDR3 is TGTGCCAGCAGCCAAGGGGCGAGGGATACGCAGTATTTT.

Of note for this clone: The sample carries other DNA sequences with the same CDR3. The chain recombines TRBV30 with TRBJ1-3; no definite D call. The V end lost 1 base, the J end lost 2 bases, and 6 bases lay between the germline ends. CDR1 is GTSNPN and CDR2 is SVGIG in the germline V gene (reference sequence). CDR3 size: 13 residues. CDR3 sequence reads: CAWSGTAGNTIYF. The CDR3 DNA follows: TGTGCCTGGAGTGGAACTGCTGGAAACACCATATATTTT.

CDR3 coding DNA: TGCAGCGTTGAAGGCGACAGGGCAGTGAACACTGAAGCTTTCTTT. This codes for CSVEGDRAVNTEAFF. The V gene is TRBV29-1, the J gene TRBJ1-1, with TRBD1 identical over 7 bases. The V and J ends lost 1 base and 0 bases, in that order; junction bases with no gene match: 5. Germline values: CDR1 SQVTM, CDR2 ANQGSEA. The CDR3 has 15 residues.

The chain employs TRBV6-1 and TRBJ1-2, with TRBD1 as a possible D gene (5 bases). V gave up 1 base and J gave up 3 bases, with 9 bases separating them. CDR3 length: 14 amino acids. Germline V CDR1 and CDR2: MNHNS, SASEGT. The CDR3 reads CASSEDDSYYGYTF. For the CDR3, the DNA is TGTGCCAGCAGTGAAGATGACAGCTACTATGGCTACACCTTC.

This sequence joins TRBV7-6 and TRBJ1-4; possibly TRBD1 for D (5 bases). This CDR3 has 14 residues. CDR1 is SGHVS and CDR2 is FNYEAQ in the germline V gene. V was shortened by 2 bases and J by 8 bases, with 12 bases between the two germline ends. This CDR3 reads CASSLLRDGEKLFF. The CDR3 DNA follows: TGTGCCAGCAGCTTACTCAGGGATGGGGAAAAACTGTTTTTT. The variable domain in full, with the rest retrieved from reference TRBV7-6 and TRBJ1-4, is GAGVSQSPRYKVTKRGQDVALRCDPISGHVSLYWYRQALGQGPEFLTYFNYEAQQDKSGLPNDRFSAERPEGSISTLTIQRTEQRDSAMYRCASSLLRDGEKLFFGSGTQLSVL.

The sample holds one count of this clone. The genes are TRBV27 and TRBJ1-6; unclear D gene. From germline, CDR1 is MNHEY and CDR2 SMNVEV (reference sequence). The CDR3 spans 19 residues. V was clipped by 5 bases and J by 0 bases, with 20 bases between them. This CDR3 reads CASSRGGHGLNSYNSPLHF. CDR3 sequence (DNA): TGTGCCAGCAGTCGAGGCGGCCATGGCCTAAACTCCTATAATTCACCCCTCCACTTT.

J is TRBJ2-3 and V is TRBV9; the match to TRBD1 covers 9 bases. The CDR3 contains 14 residues. With V trimmed by 2 bases and J by 3 bases, 1 base remained unmatched. Germline CDR1 and CDR2: SGDLS and YYNGEE. The CDR3 region has the DNA TGTGCCAGCAGCGTGGGGACAGGGACAGATACGCAGTATTTT. This translates into CASSVGTGTDTQYF. The whole variable domain, filled in from reference TRBV9 and TRBJ2-3, reads DSGVTQTPKHLITATGQRVTLRCSPRSGDLSVYWYQQSLDQGLQFLIQYYNGEERAKGNILERFSAQQFPDLHSELNLSSLELGDSALYFCASSVGTGTDTQYFGPGTRLTVL.

The rearrangement joins TRBV6-1 to TRBJ1-6; 7 nucleotides match TRBD1. The CDR3 loop spans 19 amino acids. Germline V gene sequence: CDR1 MNHNS, CDR2 SASEGT. The trim removed 6 bases at V and 0 bases at J, leaving 14 bases unmatched. Here the CDR3 reads CASSELSNRGGSYNSPLHF. The CDR3 DNA is TGTGCCAGCAGCGAACTCAGTAACAGGGGCGGCTCCTATAATTCACCCCTCCACTTT.

The chain has TRBV15 and TRBJ1-5, with 7 positions matching TRBD1. This CDR3 is built from 16 residues. CDR1 and CDR2 (germline): LNHNV, YYDKDF (reference sequence). The ends lost 3 bases at V and 6 bases at J; junction bases unmatched: 11. CDR3 loop: CATSRGTGEGIQPQHF. In nucleotides, the CDR3 is TGTGCCACCAGCAGGGGAACAGGGGAAGGAATTCAGCCCCAGCATTTT.

This clone turned up a few times. The V gene is TRBV2, the J gene TRBJ1-2, with 8 bases fitting TRBD1. CDR3 size: 12 residues. The germline V gene has CDR1 SNHLY and CDR2 FYNNEI. Trimming at V came to 4 bases and at J to 8 bases, leaving 3 bases not matched to a gene. The CDR3 loop reads CASSVGQGGYTF. CDR3 nucleotide sequence: TGTGCCAGCAGTGTAGGACAGGGCGGCTACACCTTC.

This chain connects TRBV21-1 to TRBJ1-5. TRBV21-1 corresponds to a pseudogene. The CDR3 covers 15 residues. The CDR3 DNA reads as TGTGCCAGCAAAGACCCCGGGACTATCAATCAGCCCCAGCATTTT. Translating gives CASKDPGTINQPQHF.

This clone was found a few times. This sequence joins TRBV29-1 and TRBJ1-1, with TRBD1 matching 7 bases. The CDR3 is made up of 12 amino acids. V was clipped by 6 bases and J by 3 bases; unmatched bases: 4. Per germline, CDR1 SQVTM and CDR2 ANQGSEA. The CDR3 region has the DNA TGCAGCGTACAGGGGTCCTACACTGAAGCTTTCTTT. It encodes CSVQGSYTEAFF.

The chain combines TRBV5-4 with TRBJ1-2; 8 nucleotides align to TRBD1. Germline assignment: CDR1 SGHNT and CDR2 YYREEE (reference sequence). The CDR3 is 13 amino acids. V shed 4 bases, J shed 8 bases, and the junction held 7 bases outside the gene matches. The DNA of the CDR3 is TGTGCCAGCAGCCCCAACAGGGGGTACGGCTACACCTTC. Amino acid sequence: CASSPNRGYGYTF. Using reference TRBV5-4 and TRBJ1-2 for the parts outside the CDR3, the full variable domain is ETGVTQSPTHLIKTRGQQVTLRCSSQSGHNTVSWYQQALGQGPQFIFQYYREEENGRGNFPPRFSGLQFPNYSSELNVNALELDDSALYLCASSPNRGYGYTFGSGTRLTVV.

The CDR3 region is CASRSWAVDPYEQYF. CDR3 DNA sequence: TGCGCCAGCAGGTCGTGGGCAGTAGACCCCTACGAGCAGTACTTC. The chain is built from TRBV5-1 and TRBJ2-7; D is unclear. Per the germline V gene, CDR1 is SGHRS and CDR2 is YFSETQ. V was cut by 5 bases and J by 2 bases, with 17 bases left in between. This CDR3 has 15 amino acids.

The chain combines TRBV5-5 with TRBJ2-1; TRBD2 matches 12 bases. The CDR3 has 15 amino acids. J was trimmed by 10 bases and V by 0 bases; bases with no gene match: 5. Germline CDR1 reads SGHKS; CDR2 reads YYEKEE (reference sequence). CDR3 nucleotide sequence: TGTGCCAGCAGCTTGGGACTAGCGGGGGTCAACGAGCAGTTCTTC. This translates into CASSLGLAGVNEQFF.

The chain combines TRBV5-1 with TRBJ2-5; 13 nucleotides align to TRBD2. CDR3 length: 17 residues. CDR1 and CDR2 (germline): SGHRS, YFSETQ. V lost 4 bases, J lost 4 bases, and 10 bases stayed unmatched. The CDR3 region is CASSETGLAGSGETQYF. The CDR3 bases are TGCGCCAGCAGCGAGACGGGACTAGCGGGGTCTGGAGAGACCCAGTACTTC. The whole variable domain, filled in from reference TRBV5-1 and TRBJ2-5, reads KAGVTQTPRYLIKTRGQQVTLSCSPISGHRSVSWYQQTPGQGLQFLFEYFSETQRNKGNFPGRFSGRQFSNSRSEMNVSTLELGDSALYLCASSETGLAGSGETQYFGPGTRLLVL.

This sequence joins TRBV5-6 and TRBJ2-7; 8 bases are a match to TRBD2. Germline CDR1 and CDR2: SGHDT and YYEEEE. With V trimmed by 0 bases and J by 4 bases, 3 bases remained unmatched. The CDR3 extends over 14 amino acids. The CDR3 sequence: CASSLGGGPYEQYF. The CDR3, as DNA: TGTGCCAGCAGCTTGGGCGGGGGGCCTTACGAGCAGTACTTC. The variable domain in full, completed from reference TRBV5-6 and TRBJ2-7, reads DAGVTQSPTHLIKTRGQQVTLRCSPKSGHDTVSWYQQALGQGPQFIFQYYEEEERQRGNFPDRFSGHQFPNYSSELNVNALLLGDSALYLCASSLGGGPYEQYFGPGTRLTVT.

This rearrangement joins TRBV5-1 to TRBJ2-6, with a tentative D call TRBD1 (5 bases). Per germline, CDR1 SGHRS and CDR2 YFSETQ. The CDR3 is made up of 16 amino acids. The ends were cut back, 3 bases at V and 4 bases at J, with 14 bases in the middle. CDR3 DNA: TGCGCCAGCAGCTGGTTTAGGGGATCCGGGGCCAACGTCCTGACTTTC. Translated: CASSWFRGSGANVLTF.

The chain employs TRBV7-6 and TRBJ2-5; 13 bases fit TRBD2. Germline V CDR1 and CDR2: SGHVS, FNYEAQ. With V trimmed by 5 bases and J by 5 bases, 5 bases remained unmatched. This CDR3 has 15 residues. DNA of the CDR3: TGTGCCAGCAGCCTTACTAGCGGGGGGGCGGAGACCCAGTACTTC. Amino acid sequence: CASSLTSGGAETQYF.